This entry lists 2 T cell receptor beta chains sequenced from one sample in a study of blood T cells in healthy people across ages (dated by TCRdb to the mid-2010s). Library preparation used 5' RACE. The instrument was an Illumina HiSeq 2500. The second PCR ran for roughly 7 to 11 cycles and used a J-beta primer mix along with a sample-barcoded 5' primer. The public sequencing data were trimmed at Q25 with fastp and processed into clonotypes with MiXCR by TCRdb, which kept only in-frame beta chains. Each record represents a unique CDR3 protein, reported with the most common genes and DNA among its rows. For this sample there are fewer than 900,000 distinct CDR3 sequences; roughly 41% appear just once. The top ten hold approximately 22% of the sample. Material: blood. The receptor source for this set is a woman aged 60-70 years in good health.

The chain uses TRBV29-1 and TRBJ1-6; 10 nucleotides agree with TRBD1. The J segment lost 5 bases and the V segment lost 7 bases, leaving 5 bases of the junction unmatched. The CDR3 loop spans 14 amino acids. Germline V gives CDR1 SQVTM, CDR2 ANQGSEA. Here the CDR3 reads CSAGQGGDNSPLHF. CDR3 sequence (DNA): TGCAGCGCCGGACAGGGGGGAGATAATTCACCCCTCCACTTT.

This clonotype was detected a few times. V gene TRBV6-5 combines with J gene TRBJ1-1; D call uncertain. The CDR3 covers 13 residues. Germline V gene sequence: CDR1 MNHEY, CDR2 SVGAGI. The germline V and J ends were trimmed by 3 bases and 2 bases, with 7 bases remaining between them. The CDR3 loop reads CASSYFRNTEAFF. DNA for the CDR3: TGTGCCAGCAGTTATTTCAGAAACACTGAAGCTTTCTTT.